The 15 T cell receptor beta chains given below trace back to one sample, sequenced in a study of T cell clonality in common variable immunodeficiency. Their antigens are not known. Findings and limits, study-wide: Reportedly, TCR beta sequences from common variable immunodeficiency showed fewer deletions and N-nucleotide insertions.

Profiled with immunoSEQ multiplex PCR; TCRdb holds only in-frame clones, not every one. Recorded here are some 42,000 clones, none singletons. The source material was peripheral blood mononuclear cells. All receptors derive from a human donor with common variable immunodeficiency.

The sample holds a few counts of this clone. The CDR3 end falls 3 residues outside the read, so it is completed with the germline J gene. The chain is built from TRBV7-9 and TRBJ2-3; 9 nucleotides match TRBD2. Germline CDR1 is SEHNR and CDR2 is FQNEAQ (reference sequence). This CDR3 comprises 15 residues. V shed 3 bases and J 4 bases; nucleotides not matched to a gene: 5. The CDR3 DNA, read in part, is TGTGCCAGCAGCTTTCGCGGGAGGGTCCCAGATACG. Encoded protein: CASSFRGRVPDT. In full, the CDR3 reads CASSFRGRVPDTQYF.

This clone was recorded many times. The CDR3 is cut off 3 residues early in the read; its end comes from the germline J gene. The chain links TRBV2 to TRBJ2-3; 9 bases fit TRBD1. The CDR3 totals 14 residues. Losses at the gene ends were 8 bases for V and 3 bases for J; bases not matched to a gene: 6. Germline V gene data show CDR1 as SNHLY and CDR2 as FYNNEI. This CDR3 is CASGRDRETDTQYF. Partial CDR3 DNA: TGTGCCAGCGGCCGGGACAGGGAAACAGATACG.

In this sample, this clone turned up many times. The observed sequence ends 3 residues before the CDR3 terminus, with the missing tail filled in from the germline J gene. The chain recombines TRBV5-1 with TRBJ1-5; TRBD1 is a possible D gene (6 bases). The CDR3 is 14 residues long. V was pared by 4 bases and J by 3 bases, with 11 bases between. Germline V gene lookup returns CDR1 SGHRS and CDR2 YFSETQ. The chain's CDR3 is CASSGTGYNQPQHF. The sequenced CDR3 bases are TGCGCCAGCAGCGGAACAGGGTACAATCAGCCC.

This clone was detected many times. Sequencing ends 3 residues short of the CDR3 end; the germline J gene provides the rest. The V call is TRBV19, the J call TRBJ1-1, with D possibly matching TRBD1 (6 bases). The CDR3 extends over 14 amino acids. V was pared by 4 bases and J by 4 bases, with 13 bases between. CDR1 and CDR2 from the germline V gene are LNHDA and SQIVND (reference sequence). Partial CDR3 DNA: TGTGCCAGTAGTACGACGACAGGAAGCACTGAA. Translated: CASSTTTGSTE. The entire CDR3 reads CASSTTTGSTEAFF. Variable domain in full (rest from reference TRBV19 and TRBJ1-1): DGGITQSPKYLFRKEGQNVTLSCEQNLNHDAMYWYRQDPGQGLRLIYYSQIVNDFQKGDIAEGYSVSREKKESFPLTVTSAQKNPTAFYLCASSTTTGSTEAFFGQGTRLTVV.

This clone was found many times. The read gets to within 3 residues of the CDR3 end, and the germline J gene fills in the rest. The J gene is TRBJ1-1, the V gene TRBV2; 8 bases are shared with TRBD1. There are 13 residues in the CDR3. The junction had 0 bases not matched to a gene; V was cut back by 6 bases and J by 0 bases. Germline assignment: CDR1 SNHLY and CDR2 FYNNEI. The CDR3 protein is CASRTGVNTEAFF. Incomplete CDR3 DNA: TGTGCCAGCAGGACAGGGGTGAACACTGAA.

Points on this clone: The read terminates 3 residues ahead of where the CDR3 ends, so the germline J gene completes it. The chain carries TRBV30 and TRBJ1-6; 7 nucleotides line up with TRBD1. The V gene end was trimmed by 2 bases and the J gene end by 0 bases; junction bases not matched to a gene: 7. This CDR3 is 17 amino acids long. Germline values: CDR1 GTSNPN, CDR2 SVGIG (reference sequence). The CDR3: CAWSFPGQSSYNSPLHF. The DNA read from the CDR3 is TGTGCCTGGAGTTTCCCGGGACAGAGCTCCTATAATTCACCC.

In this sample, this clone turned up many times. The read finishes 3 residues shy of the CDR3 end, and the germline J gene is used to complete it. The V and J genes are TRBV7-3 and TRBJ2-1, with TRBD2 matching 10 bases. The CDR3 has 18 amino acids. Germline V lookup: CDR1 SGHTA, CDR2 FQGTGA. The trim removed 2 bases at V and 2 bases at J, leaving 9 bases unmatched. CDR3 DNA (partial): TGTGCCAGCAGCTTACGGCACATAGCGGGAGGAGCCTACAATGAG. Its protein product is CASSLRHIAGGAYNE. The full-length CDR3 reads as CASSLRHIAGGAYNEQFF.

This clone has ten or more counts. The part of the CDR3 DNA that was read is TGTGCCAGCAGTTCTGGGGTAGCGGGGGGGTATACG. It yields the protein CASSSGVAGGYT. The whole CDR3 protein is CASSSGVAGGYTQYF. This chain connects TRBV5-4 to TRBJ2-3; 11 nucleotides line up with TRBD2. The read ends 3 residues shy of where the CDR3 ends; the end is completed using the germline J gene. J lost 7 bases, V lost 5 bases, and 9 bases had no gene match. Looked up from germline, CDR1 is SGHNT and CDR2 is YYREEE (reference sequence). The length of the CDR3 is 15 residues.

Points on this clone: The read halts 3 residues ahead of the CDR3 end, with the missing end drawn from the germline J gene. The chain employs TRBV2 and TRBJ2-5; D unclear. The CDR3 covers 11 residues. V lost 2 bases and J 4 bases, leaving 2 bases between the germline ends. Per germline, CDR1 SNHLY and CDR2 FYNNEI. The CDR3 spells CASSERETQYF. The part of the CDR3 DNA that was read is TGTGCCAGCAGTGAACGAGAGACC.

The table lists this clone with many counts. The sequence runs out 3 residues before the end of the CDR3; the remainder is reconstructed from the germline J gene. This chain joins TRBV29-1 and TRBJ2-5; D gene ambiguous. Looked up from germline, CDR1 is SQVTM and CDR2 is ANQGSEA. CDR3 length equals 13 residues. Trimming removed 3 bases at V and 2 bases at J, with 10 bases between. Partial CDR3 DNA: TGCAGCGTTGACCACTCCTCACAAGAGACC. It codes for CSVDHSSQET. The entire CDR3 protein is CSVDHSSQETQYF.

This clone was observed a few times. The read is 3 residues too short to cover the CDR3 end, so that end is filled in from the germline J gene. The V and J genes are TRBV19 and TRBJ1-1, with 12 nucleotides matching TRBD1. This CDR3 region has 15 residues. The ends lost 5 bases at V and 6 bases at J; junction bases unmatched: 7. The germline CDR1 and CDR2 sequences are LNHDA and SQIVND (reference sequence). The sequenced part of the CDR3 DNA is TGTGCCAGTAGTCGGGGACAGGGGGCTTTTTCTGAA. Amino acid sequence: CASSRGQGAFSE. The full CDR3 sequence reads CASSRGQGAFSEAFF.

This clone was detected many times. The read terminates 3 residues ahead of where the CDR3 ends, so the germline J gene completes it. The J gene is TRBJ1-2, the V gene TRBV29-1; 8 bases line up with TRBD1. Germline CDR1 and CDR2: SQVTM and ANQGSEA. The CDR3 is 11 amino acids. The CDR3 loop reads CSVTGVGGYTF. The DNA read from the CDR3 is TGCAGCGTGACAGGGGTGGGCGGC.

This clone has more than one count but fewer than ten. The read terminates 3 residues before the CDR3 end, so the remaining end is supplied by the germline J gene. The rearrangement uses TRBV7-3 and TRBJ2-7; 12 bases fit TRBD2. Trimming removed 4 bases from V and 6 bases from J; junction bases left unmatched: 4. In germline, CDR1 is SGHTA, CDR2 FQGTGA. This CDR3 comprises 14 residues. The part of the CDR3 DNA that was read is TGTGCCAGCAGCTACGGACTAGCGGGACCCGAG. Translating gives CASSYGLAGPE. The full CDR3 reads CASSYGLAGPEQYF.

This clone was seen ten or more times. Read data end 3 residues before the CDR3 end; the end is taken from the germline J gene. The chain recombines TRBV30 with TRBJ2-3; 10 bases align to TRBD2. With 1 base clipped from V and 4 bases from J, the junction kept 5 bases outside the gene matches. Germline lookup yields CDR1 GTSNPN and CDR2 SVGIG (reference sequence). The CDR3 is 15 residues long. The DNA read from the CDR3 is TGTGCCTGGAGTGCCCTAGCGGGAGTCTCAGATACG. This encodes CAWSALAGVSDT. The full CDR3 sequence reads CAWSALAGVSDTQYF.

This clone was seen ten or more times. With the read ending 3 residues before the CDR3 end, the germline J gene is used to fill in that end. This chain uses TRBV19 with TRBJ2-3, with D tentatively TRBD1 (6 bases). The germline V gene has CDR1 LNHDA and CDR2 SQIVND (reference sequence). The CDR3 is 14 amino acids. V lost 6 bases and J 3 bases, leaving 13 bases between the germline ends. The covered CDR3 bases are TGTGCCAGTAGGGACAGACCCGGGACAGATACG. This encodes CASRDRPGTDT. The whole CDR3 region reads CASRDRPGTDTQYF.